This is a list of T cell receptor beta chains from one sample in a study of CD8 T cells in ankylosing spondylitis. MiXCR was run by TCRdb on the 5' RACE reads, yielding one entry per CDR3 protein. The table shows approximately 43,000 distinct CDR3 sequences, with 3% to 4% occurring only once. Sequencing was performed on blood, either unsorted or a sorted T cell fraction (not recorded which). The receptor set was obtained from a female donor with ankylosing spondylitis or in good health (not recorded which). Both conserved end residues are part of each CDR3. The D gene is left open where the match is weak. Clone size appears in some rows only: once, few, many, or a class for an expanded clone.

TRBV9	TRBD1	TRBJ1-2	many	TGTGCCAGCAGCGTAAAGGTAGACGGGACAGGTCCTAACTATGGCTACACCTTC	CASSVKVDGTGPNYGYTF
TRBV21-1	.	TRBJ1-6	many	TGTGCCAGCAGCAAAGGTGACACAGGGAGGTTGGATTCACCCCTCCACTTT	CASSKGDTGRLDSPLHF
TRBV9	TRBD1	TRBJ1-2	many	TGTGCCAGCAGCCCTGGGACAGCTCCCTATGGCTACACCTTC	CASSPGTAPYGYTF
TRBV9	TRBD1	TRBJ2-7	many	TGTGCCAGCAGCGCCGGGACAGGTCTCTACGAGCAGTACTTC	CASSAGTGLYEQYF
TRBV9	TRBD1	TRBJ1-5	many	TGTGCCAGCAGCGCCGACAGGGTCGGCCAGCCCCAGCATTTT	CASSADRVGQPQHF
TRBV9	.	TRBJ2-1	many	TGTGCCAGCAGCGTAGCCTCCCACAATGAGCAGTTCTTC	CASSVASHNEQFF
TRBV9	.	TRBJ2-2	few	TGTGCCAGCAGCGTAGAACAGGGAAGGACCGGGGAGCTGTTTTTT	CASSVEQGRTGELFF
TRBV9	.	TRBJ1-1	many	.	CASSVGQGSPFF
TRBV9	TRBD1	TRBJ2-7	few	TGTGCCAGCAGCGCAGGGGGCGCGGGCTCCTACGAGCAGTACTTC	CASSAGGAGSYEQYF
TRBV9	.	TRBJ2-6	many	TGTGCCAGCAGCCCCCAGGGGGGGTCCCAAACTGGGGCCAACGTCCTGACTTTC	CASSPQGGSQTGANVLTF
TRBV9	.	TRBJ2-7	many	TGTGCCAGCAGCACCACCGGGCACGAGCAGTACTTC	CASSTTGHEQYF
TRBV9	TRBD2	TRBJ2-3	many	TGTGCCAGCAGCGCCGAGGGGGGAACTAGCGGGGGAATCACAGATACGCAGTATTTT	CASSAEGGTSGGITDTQYF
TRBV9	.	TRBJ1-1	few	TGTGCCAGCAATGGAGGGGCCGCGGGATTCACTGAAGCTTTCTTT	CASNGGAAGFTEAFF
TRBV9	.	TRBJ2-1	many	TGTGCCAGCAGCCCCCACACTGAGCAGTTCTTC	CASSPHTEQFF
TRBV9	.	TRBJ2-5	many	TGTGCCAGCAGCGTAGCGGGAAACCAAGAGACCCAGTACTTC	CASSVAGNQETQYF
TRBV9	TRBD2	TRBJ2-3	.	TGTGCCAGCAGCCCCCGGCTAGCGGCAGATACGCAGTATTTT	CASSPRLAADTQYF
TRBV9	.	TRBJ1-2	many	TGTGCCAGCAGCGTAGATCTAGGGGCGAGTTATGGCTACACCTTC	CASSVDLGASYGYTF
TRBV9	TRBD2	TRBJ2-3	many	TGTGCCAGCAGCGTAGCGGGGGGGCGGGATACGCAGTATTTT	CASSVAGGRDTQYF
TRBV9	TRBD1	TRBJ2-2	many	TGTGCCAGCAGCGCCGGACAGGGTTGGGCCGGGGAGCTGTTTTTT	CASSAGQGWAGELFF
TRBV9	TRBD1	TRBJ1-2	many	TGTGCCAGCAGCGTATGGGACAGCACTAACTATGGCTACACCTTC	CASSVWDSTNYGYTF
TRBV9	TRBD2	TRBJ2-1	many	TGTGCCAGCAGCGCCCTCCTGGGGGGGGACTACAATGAGCAGTTCTTC	CASSALLGGDYNEQFF
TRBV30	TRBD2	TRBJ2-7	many	TGTGCCTGGAGCGCAGGGGCGGGGGGCTACGAGCAGTACTTC	CAWSAGAGGYEQYF
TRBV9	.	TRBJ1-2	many	TGTGCCAGCAGCGCCCACAGGGTAAACTATGGCTACACCTTC	CASSAHRVNYGYTF
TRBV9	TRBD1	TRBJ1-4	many	TGTGCCAGCAGCTCGGGGACAGGGGGTGAAAAACTGTTTTTT	CASSSGTGGEKLFF
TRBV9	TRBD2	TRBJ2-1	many	TGTGCCAGCAGCGTAGGTTCGGCGGGGGGGCAGTTGGGCAATGAGCAGTTCTTC	CASSVGSAGGQLGNEQFF
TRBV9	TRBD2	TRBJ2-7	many	TGTGCCAGCAGCGCTCAGCGGGGGGGCTTGGGCGAGCAGTACTTC	CASSAQRGGLGEQYF
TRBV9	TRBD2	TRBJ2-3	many	TGTGCCAGCAGCGTTAGCGGGGGCCGTCAGAGTAATACGCAGTATTTT	CASSVSGGRQSNTQYF
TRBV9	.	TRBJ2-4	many	TGTGCCAGCAGCGTGGGAGGACCGGTAGAAGCCAAAAACATTCAGTACTTC	CASSVGGPVEAKNIQYF
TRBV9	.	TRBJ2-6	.	TGTGCCAGCAGCGTAGGAGCAGGGTACTCTGGGGCCAACGTCCTGACTTTC	CASSVGAGYSGANVLTF
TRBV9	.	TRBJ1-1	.	TGTGCCAGCAGCGTAGCTACGGCTGGGGTGGGCACTGAAGCTTTCTTT	CASSVATAGVGTEAFF
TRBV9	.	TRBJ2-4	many	TGTGCCAGCAGCGTAGGAAGTCTGGGGGCCAAAAACATTCAGTACTTC	CASSVGSLGAKNIQYF
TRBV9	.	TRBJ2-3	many	TGTGCCAGCAGCCGAAGGGGCACAGATACGCAGTATTTT	CASSRRGTDTQYF
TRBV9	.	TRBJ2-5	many	TGTGCCAGCAATCCTGGGGGGCCTAGGGAGACCCAGTACTTC	CASNPGGPRETQYF
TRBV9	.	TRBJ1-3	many	TGTGCCAGCAGCGTAGAACACTCTGGAAACACCATATATTTT	CASSVEHSGNTIYF
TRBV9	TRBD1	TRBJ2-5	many	TGTGCCAGCAGCGTAGCGACAGGGGAGACCCAGTACTTC	CASSVATGETQYF
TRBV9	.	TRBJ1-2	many	TGTGCCAGCAGCGAATACCCACCCCGGGCCTATGGCTACACCTTC	CASSEYPPRAYGYTF
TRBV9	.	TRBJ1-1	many	TGTGCCAGTTCAGGGGTTTTGGACACTGAAGCTTTCTTT	CASSGVLDTEAFF
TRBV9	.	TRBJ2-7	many	TGTGCCAGCAGCGACCTTAGTCCCGGGCGGGACGGCTCCTACGAGCAGTACTTC	CASSDLSPGRDGSYEQYF
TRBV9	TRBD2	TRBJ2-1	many	TGTGCCAGCAGCCCCCAGGGACTAGAGCTGTATGAGCAGTTCTTC	CASSPQGLELYEQFF
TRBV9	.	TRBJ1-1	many	TGTGCCAGCAGCGTAGGAGGGTACACTGAAGCTTTCTTT	CASSVGGYTEAFF
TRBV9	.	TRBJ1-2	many	TGTGCCAGCAGCAAAGGGGATGGCTACACCTTC	CASSKGDGYTF
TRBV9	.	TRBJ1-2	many	TGTGCCAGCAGCGTAGTGGCATTGGGGATTTATGGCTACACCTTC	CASSVVALGIYGYTF
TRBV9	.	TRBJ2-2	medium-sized	TGTGCCAGCAGCGCAGCTCCGCAGGTCGGGGAGCTGTTTTTT	CASSAAPQVGELFF
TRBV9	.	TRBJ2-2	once	TGTGCCAGCAGCGACAGACTGGCAATGGGGACCGGGGAGCTGTTTTTT	CASSDRLAMGTGELFF
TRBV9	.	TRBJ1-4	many	TGTGCCAGCAGCGGTCAGGGAGGGACTCGTGAAAAACTGTTTTTT	CASSGQGGTREKLFF
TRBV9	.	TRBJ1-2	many	TGTGCCAGCAGCCGAGTGGGAACTAACTATGGCTACACCTTC	CASSRVGTNYGYTF
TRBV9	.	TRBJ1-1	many	TGTGCCAGCAGCGGAGAGGGGTTGAGGAACACTGAAGCTTTCTTT	CASSGEGLRNTEAFF
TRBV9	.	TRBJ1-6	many	TGTGCCAGCAGCGTAGCACTCCCGGGCGGTTCACCCCTCCACTTT	CASSVALPGGSPLHF
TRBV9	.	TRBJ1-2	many	TGTGCCAGCAGCGTGAACGAGGCCGGCTACACCTTC	CASSVNEAGYTF
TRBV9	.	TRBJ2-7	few	TGTGCCAGCAGCGTAGCCCAAACACGGGGCGAGCAGTACTTC	CASSVAQTRGEQYF
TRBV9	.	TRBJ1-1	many	TGTGCCAGCAGCGTTCTCCAGGGTACGAACACTGAAGCTTTCTTT	CASSVLQGTNTEAFF
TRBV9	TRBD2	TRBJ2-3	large	TGTGCCAGCAGCGGACTAGCGCAAGGGGCAGATACGCAGTATTTT	CASSGLAQGADTQYF
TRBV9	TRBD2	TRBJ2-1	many	TGTGCCAGCAGCCTCTTAGCGGGGGCTTACAATGAGCAGTTCTTC	CASSLLAGAYNEQFF
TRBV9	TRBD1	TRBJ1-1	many	TGTGCCAGCAGCTCACAGGGGGGAACTGCTGAAGCTTTCTTT	CASSSQGGTAEAFF
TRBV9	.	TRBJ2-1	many	TGTGCCAGCAGCGGCATTCGGGGCCGGGGTAATGAGCAGTTCTTC	CASSGIRGRGNEQFF
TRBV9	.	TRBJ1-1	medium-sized	TGTGCCAGCACCCGGTCCCTGGAATACACTGAAGCTTTCTTT	CASTRSLEYTEAFF
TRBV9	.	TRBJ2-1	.	TGTGCCAGCAGCGTAGACCCAGAAGGGGGCAATGAGCAGTTCTTC	CASSVDPEGGNEQFF
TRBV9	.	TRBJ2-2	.	TGTGCCAGCAACGTGAGATCCGGGGAGCTGTTTTTT	CASNVRSGELFF
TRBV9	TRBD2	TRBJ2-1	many	TGTGCCAGCAGCTCCCGAGGAAGCGGGGGGGCTCAACGGTCCTACAATGAGCAGTTCTTC	CASSSRGSGGAQRSYNEQFF